These 11 T cell receptor beta chains came from one sample sequenced in a study of blood T cell repertoires in COVID-19. TCRdb's table, derived via immunoSEQ multiplex PCR, lists solely in-frame clones and lacks some. Of 100,000 or so clones in the sample, roughly 80% are singletons; the top ten hold around a sixth. Sequences were obtained from peripheral blood. The receptor set was obtained from a woman aged 55-69 years with acute or convalescent COVID-19.

This chain joins TRBV11-2 and TRBJ2-6; TRBD1 matches at 7 bases. The germline V gene encodes CDR1 SGHAT and CDR2 FQNNGV. The CDR3 contains 14 residues. The trim removed 6 bases at V and 1 base at J, leaving 0 bases unmatched. Here the CDR3 reads CASRDRSGANVLTF. The CDR3 DNA reads as TGTGCCAGCAGGGACAGGTCTGGGGCCAACGTCCTGACTTTC.

V gene TRBV6-5 combines with J gene TRBJ2-2; TRBD1 matches 8 bases. The germline gives CDR1 MNHEY, CDR2 SVGAGI. The ends lost 4 bases at V and 6 bases at J; junction bases unmatched: 7. The CDR3 is 15 residues long. For the CDR3, the DNA is TGTGCCAGCAGTTCGACAGGGGAGCGGGCCGGGGAGCTGTTTTTT. Amino acid sequence: CASSSTGERAGELFF.

The chain combines TRBV4-3 with TRBJ2-1; 8 bases line up with TRBD1. Germline V gene sequence: CDR1 LGHNA, CDR2 YSLEER. There are 18 residues in the CDR3. Trimming removed 0 bases from V and 0 bases from J; junction bases left unmatched: 7. The CDR3 coding sequence is TGCGCCAGCAGCCAAGAATCCTGGACAGGGAGCTCCTACAATGAGCAGTTCTTC. This encodes CASSQESWTGSSYNEQFF.

This clone was observed a single time. The chain carries TRBV4-3 and TRBJ1-2, with D unresolved. The germline V gene has CDR1 LGHNA and CDR2 YSLEER. V lost 1 base and J lost 0, with 12 bases in between. CDR3 length: 16 residues. The CDR3 nucleotides are TGCGCCAGCAGCCAAGGGAAGGCGGATTCTAACTATGGCTACACCTTC. Its translation: CASSQGKADSNYGYTF.

This rearrangement joins TRBV5-1 to TRBJ2-2; 9 bases are a match to TRBD1. The V and J ends lost 5 bases and 4 bases, in that order; junction bases with no gene match: 9. CDR1 and CDR2 from the germline V gene are SGHRS and YFSETQ. This CDR3 comprises 16 residues. CDR3 protein: CASSMLTGGSTGELFF. DNA for the CDR3: TGCGCCAGCAGTATGTTAACAGGGGGCAGCACCGGGGAGCTGTTTTTT.

The V call is TRBV30, the J call TRBJ2-5; TRBD1 aligns across 7 bases. Germline lookup yields CDR1 GTSNPN and CDR2 SVGIG (reference sequence). The J segment lost 2 bases and the V segment lost 2 bases, leaving 11 bases of the junction unmatched. This CDR3 is 16 amino acids long. The CDR3 region is CAWSSVPGQLQETQYF. CDR3 in DNA: TGTGCCTGGAGTTCCGTTCCGGGACAGCTTCAAGAGACCCAGTACTTC. Drawing the rest from reference TRBV30 and TRBJ2-5, the complete variable domain is SQTIHQWPATLVQPVGSPLSLECTVEGTSNPNLYWYRQAAGRGLQLLFYSVGIGQISSEVPQNLSASRPQDRQFILSSKKLLLSDSGFYLCAWSSVPGQLQETQYFGPGTRLLVL.

A few counts support this clone. The rearrangement joins TRBV5-1 to TRBJ2-2, with TRBD2 as a possible D gene (6 bases). V shed 1 base and J shed 7 bases, with 14 bases lying between them. The germline V gene encodes CDR1 SGHRS and CDR2 YFSETQ. This CDR3 is 15 amino acids long. CDR3 coding DNA: TGCGCCAGCAGCTTGTCGGGGGTGAACCGCGGGGAGCTGTTTTTT. It codes for CASSLSGVNRGELFF.

The rearrangement uses TRBV5-1 and TRBJ2-1; D is possibly TRBD1 (7 bases). CDR1 is SGHRS, CDR2 YFSETQ, per germline. This CDR3 has 14 amino acids. V was shortened by 0 bases and J by 8 bases, with 12 bases between the two germline ends. The CDR3 loop is CASSLARGDDEQFF. CDR3 sequence (DNA): TGCGCCAGCAGCTTGGCCAGGGGGGACGATGAGCAGTTCTTC.

The chain joins TRBV6-1 to TRBJ1-6; no definite D call. The germline CDR1 and CDR2 sequences are MNHNS and SASEGT. Trimming cost V 0 bases and J 0 bases, with 12 bases left between them. The CDR3 runs 18 residues. CDR3 in amino acids: CASSEALPGSSYNSPLHF. DNA of the CDR3: TGTGCCAGCAGTGAAGCGCTTCCGGGAAGCTCCTATAATTCACCCCTCCACTTT.

In its sample, this clone was seen a few times. The V gene is TRBV4-1, the J gene TRBJ2-7; 7 positions match TRBD2. After removal of 2 bases from V and 3 bases from J, the junction contained 7 bases not matched to a gene. The CDR3 contains 15 residues. Germline CDR1 and CDR2: MGHRA and YSYEKL. Here the CDR3 reads CASSQRFGGGYEQYF. CDR3 bases: TGCGCCAGCAGCCAAAGGTTTGGGGGGGGCTACGAGCAGTACTTC.

The rearrangement uses TRBV10-3 and TRBJ1-1, with 7 bases lining up with TRBD1. CDR3 size: 15 residues. The V and J ends lost 7 bases and 0 bases, in that order; junction bases with no gene match: 8. Germline loops: CDR1 ENHRY, CDR2 SYGVKD. The CDR3 DNA reads as TGTGCCATCACCCAAACGGGACAGATGAACACTGAAGCTTTCTTT. Amino acids: CAITQTGQMNTEAFF.